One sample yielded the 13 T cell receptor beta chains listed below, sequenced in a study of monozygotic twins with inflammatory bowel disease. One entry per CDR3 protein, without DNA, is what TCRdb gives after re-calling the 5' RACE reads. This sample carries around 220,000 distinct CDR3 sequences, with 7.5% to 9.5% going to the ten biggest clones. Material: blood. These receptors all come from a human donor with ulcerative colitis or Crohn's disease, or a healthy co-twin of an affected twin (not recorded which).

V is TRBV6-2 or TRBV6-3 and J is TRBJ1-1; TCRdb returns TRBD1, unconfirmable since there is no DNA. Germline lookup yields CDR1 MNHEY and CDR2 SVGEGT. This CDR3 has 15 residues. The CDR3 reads CASSFMTGTHTEAFF.

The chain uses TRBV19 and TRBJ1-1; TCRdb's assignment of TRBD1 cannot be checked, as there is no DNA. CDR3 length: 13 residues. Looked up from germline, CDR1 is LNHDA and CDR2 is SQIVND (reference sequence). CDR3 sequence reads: CASTPTARSEAFF.

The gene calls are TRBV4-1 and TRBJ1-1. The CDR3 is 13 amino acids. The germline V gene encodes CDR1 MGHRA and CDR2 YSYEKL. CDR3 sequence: CASSSWEESEAFF.

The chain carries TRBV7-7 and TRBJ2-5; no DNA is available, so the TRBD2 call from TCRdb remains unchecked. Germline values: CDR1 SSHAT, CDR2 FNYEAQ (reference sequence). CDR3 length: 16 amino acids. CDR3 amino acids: CASSPSRSSGGETQYF.

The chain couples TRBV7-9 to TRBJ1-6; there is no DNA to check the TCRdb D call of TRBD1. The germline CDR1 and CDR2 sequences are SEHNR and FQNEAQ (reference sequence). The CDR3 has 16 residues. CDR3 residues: CASSLAGRGTNSPLHF. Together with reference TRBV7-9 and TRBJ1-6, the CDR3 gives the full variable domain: DTGVSQNPRHKITKRGQNVTFRCDPISEHNRLYWYRQTLGQGPEFLTYFQNEAQLEKSRLLSDRFSAERPKGSFSTLEIQRTEQGDSAMYLCASSLAGRGTNSPLHFGNGTRLTVT.

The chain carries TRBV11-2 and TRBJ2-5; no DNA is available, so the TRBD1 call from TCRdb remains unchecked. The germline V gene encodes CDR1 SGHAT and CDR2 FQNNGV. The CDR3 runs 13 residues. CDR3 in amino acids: CASTRGDLETQYF.

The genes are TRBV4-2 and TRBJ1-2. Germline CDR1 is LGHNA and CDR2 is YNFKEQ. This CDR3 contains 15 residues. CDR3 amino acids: CASSQEVAVNYGYTF.

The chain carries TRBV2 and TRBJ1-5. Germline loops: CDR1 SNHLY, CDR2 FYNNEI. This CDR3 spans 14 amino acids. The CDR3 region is CASSAADSNQPQHF.

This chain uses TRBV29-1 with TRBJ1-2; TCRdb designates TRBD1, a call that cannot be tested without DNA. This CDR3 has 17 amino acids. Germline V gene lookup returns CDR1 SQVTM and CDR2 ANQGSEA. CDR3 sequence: CSVEAPPKGGQVYGYTF.

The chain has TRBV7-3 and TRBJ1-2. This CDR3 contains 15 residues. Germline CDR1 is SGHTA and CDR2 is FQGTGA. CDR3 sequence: CASSPEGGEDRGYTF.

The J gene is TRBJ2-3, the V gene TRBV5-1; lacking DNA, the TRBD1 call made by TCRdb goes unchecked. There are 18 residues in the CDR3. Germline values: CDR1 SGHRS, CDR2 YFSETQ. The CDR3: CASSAETSGTGLADTQYF.

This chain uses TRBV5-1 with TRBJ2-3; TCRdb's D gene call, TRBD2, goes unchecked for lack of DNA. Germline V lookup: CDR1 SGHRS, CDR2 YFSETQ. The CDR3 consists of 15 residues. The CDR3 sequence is CASSISGGPGDTQYF.

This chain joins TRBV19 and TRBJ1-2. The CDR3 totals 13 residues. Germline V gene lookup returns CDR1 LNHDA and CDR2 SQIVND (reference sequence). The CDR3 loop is CASTPDGVYGYTF.